These 6 T cell receptor beta chains were sequenced from one sample in a study of a mutant IDH1 vaccine in newly diagnosed glioma. Time point meaning: week 47, end of study. Topical imiquimod was applied with each vaccine dose, which held 300 ug of mutant IDH1 20-mer peptide. The antigens for these receptors are not known. Sequenced by immunoSEQ multiplex PCR; TCRdb stores in-frame clones only, minus some. The sample lists about 83,000 clones, over 75% seen once, with around 5% in the top ten. Sample: PBMCs, taken from a glioma patient whose treatment included an IDH1 peptide vaccine. These receptors were obtained from a man aged 40-50 years with glioma.

The rearrangement joins TRBV18 to TRBJ2-3; TRBD2 is a possible D gene (6 bases). The CDR3 has 14 residues. Per germline, CDR1 KGHSH and CDR2 LQKENI. V shed 3 bases and J shed 3 bases, with 10 bases lying between them. This CDR3 is CASSPGSGTDTQYF. CDR3 DNA sequence: TGTGCCAGCTCACCCGGGAGTGGGACAGATACGCAGTATTTT.

Here the CDR3 DNA reads TGTGCCAGCAGCTTCGGACAGGGGGCTACCTACGAGCAGTACTTC. This translates into CASSFGQGATYEQYF. The gene calls are TRBV7-6 and TRBJ2-7, with 11 positions matching TRBD1. The CDR3 is 15 amino acids. V lost 3 bases, J lost 2 bases, and 3 bases stayed unmatched. Germline V CDR1 and CDR2: SGHVS, FNYEAQ.

The gene calls are TRBV7-9 and TRBJ2-7; 9 bases map to TRBD1. The CDR3 covers 17 residues. Germline V CDR1 and CDR2: SEHNR, FQNEAQ (reference sequence). Germline trimming cut 5 bases from V and 2 bases from J; bases unmatched to any gene: 13. This CDR3 is CASSIRGGTGLTYEQYF. CDR3 bases: TGTGCCAGCAGCATACGAGGGGGGACAGGGTTAACCTACGAGCAGTACTTC.

V and J are TRBV7-2 and TRBJ2-5; either TRBD1 or TRBD2 may supply D (5 bases each). The CDR3 is 14 amino acids. The V end lost 6 bases, the J end lost 6 bases, and 17 bases lay between the germline ends. The germline V gene has CDR1 SGHTA and CDR2 FQGNSA. This chain's CDR3 is CASRSPGPAKTQYF. The DNA for the CDR3 is TGTGCCAGCAGGTCTCCGGGACCGGCAAAGACCCAGTACTTC. Combining the CDR3 with reference TRBV7-2 and TRBJ2-5 gives the whole variable domain GAGVSQSPSNKVTEKGKDVELRCDPISGHTALYWYRQSLGQGLEFLIYFQGNSAPDKSGLPSDRFSAERTGGSVSTLTIQRTQQEDSAVYLCASRSPGPAKTQYFGPGTRLLVL.

This chain links TRBV6-5 with TRBJ1-3, with D uncertain. The CDR3 has 16 residues. Trimming cost V 3 bases and J 3 bases, with 15 bases left between them. The germline gives CDR1 MNHEY, CDR2 SVGAGI. CDR3 nucleotide sequence: TGTGCCAGCAGTTATAAGAGGCCGACGGATGGAAACACCATATATTTT. Amino acid sequence: CASSYKRPTDGNTIYF.

This chain joins TRBV5-1 and TRBJ2-3; maybe TRBD1 (5 bases). This CDR3 is 14 amino acids long. Germline V gives CDR1 SGHRS, CDR2 YFSETQ. V was trimmed by 2 bases and J by 4 bases, leaving 11 bases between them. In DNA form, the CDR3 reads TGCGCCAGCAGCTTATACAGGAGCGCAGATACGCAGTATTTT. Its protein product is CASSLYRSADTQYF.